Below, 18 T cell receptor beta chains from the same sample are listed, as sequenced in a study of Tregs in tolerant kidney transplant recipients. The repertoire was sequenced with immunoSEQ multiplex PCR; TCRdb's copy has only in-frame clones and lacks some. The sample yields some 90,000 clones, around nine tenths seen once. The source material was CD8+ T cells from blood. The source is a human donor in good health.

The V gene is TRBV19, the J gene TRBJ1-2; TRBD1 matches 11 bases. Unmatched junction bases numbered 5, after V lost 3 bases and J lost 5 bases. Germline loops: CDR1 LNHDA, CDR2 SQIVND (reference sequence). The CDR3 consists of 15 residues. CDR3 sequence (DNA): TGTGCCAGTAGTATTATGGGGACAGGGGGTTATGGCTACACCTTC. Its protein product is CASSIMGTGGYGYTF.

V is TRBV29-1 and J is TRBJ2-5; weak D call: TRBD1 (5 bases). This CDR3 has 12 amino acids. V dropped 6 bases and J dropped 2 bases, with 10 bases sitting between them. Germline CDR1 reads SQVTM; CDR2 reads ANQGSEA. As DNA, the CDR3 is TGCAGCGTCGAGAGACAGCAAGAGACCCAGTACTTC. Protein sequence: CSVERQQETQYF. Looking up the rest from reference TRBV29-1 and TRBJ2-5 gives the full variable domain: SAVISQKPSRDICQRGTSLTIQCQVDSQVTMMFWYRQQPGQSLTLIATANQGSEATYESGFVIDKFPISRPNLTFSTLTVSNMSPEDSSIYLCSVERQQETQYFGPGTRLLVL.

The CDR3, as DNA: TGTGCCAGCAGTGACAGGACAGGGAGCTACGAGCAGTACTTC. This codes for CASSDRTGSYEQYF. The V and J genes are TRBV6-5 and TRBJ2-7, with TRBD1 matching 8 bases. CDR1 is MNHEY and CDR2 is SVGAGI in the germline V gene. V lost 5 bases, J lost 3 bases, and 6 bases stayed unmatched. The CDR3 consists of 14 residues.

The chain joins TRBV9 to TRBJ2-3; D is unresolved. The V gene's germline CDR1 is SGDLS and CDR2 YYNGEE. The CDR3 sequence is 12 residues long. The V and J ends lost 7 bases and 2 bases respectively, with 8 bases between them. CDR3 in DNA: TGTGCCAGCGCGTTCTACACAGATACGCAGTATTTT. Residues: CASAFYTDTQYF.

The CDR3 sequence: CASGLAGSYEQYF. CDR3 nucleotides: TGTGCCAGCGGACTAGCGGGGTCCTACGAGCAGTACTTC. The rearrangement uses TRBV11-2 and TRBJ2-7, with TRBD2 matching 12 bases. The CDR3 loop spans 13 amino acids. Germline V gives CDR1 SGHAT, CDR2 FQNNGV. V was clipped by 8 bases and J by 1 base; unmatched bases: 0.

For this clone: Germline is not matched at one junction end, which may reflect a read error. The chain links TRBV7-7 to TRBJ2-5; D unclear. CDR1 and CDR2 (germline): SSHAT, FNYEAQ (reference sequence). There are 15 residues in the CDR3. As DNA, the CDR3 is TGTGCTAGCAGCTCGAAGTCAGCGTTCCAAGAGACCCAGTACTTC. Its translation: CASSSKSAFQETQYF.

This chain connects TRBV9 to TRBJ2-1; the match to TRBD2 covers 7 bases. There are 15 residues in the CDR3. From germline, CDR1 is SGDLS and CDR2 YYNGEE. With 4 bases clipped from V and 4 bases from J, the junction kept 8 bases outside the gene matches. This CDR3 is CASSRLADLYNEQFF. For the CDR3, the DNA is TGTGCCAGCAGCCGTCTAGCGGACCTTTACAATGAGCAGTTCTTC.

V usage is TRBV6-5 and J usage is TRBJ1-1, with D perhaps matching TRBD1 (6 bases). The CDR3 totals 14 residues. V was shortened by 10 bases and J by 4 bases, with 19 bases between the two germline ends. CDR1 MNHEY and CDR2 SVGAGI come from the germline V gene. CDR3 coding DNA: TGTGCCACCCGGATATGGGGGGGGGCCACTGAAGCTTTCTTT. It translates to CATRIWGGATEAFF.

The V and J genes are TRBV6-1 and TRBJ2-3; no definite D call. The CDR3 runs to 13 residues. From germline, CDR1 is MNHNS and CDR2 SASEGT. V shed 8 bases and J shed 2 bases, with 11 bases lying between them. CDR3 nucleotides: TGTGCCAGCGATCGTATTTCCACAGATACGCAGTATTTT. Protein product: CASDRISTDTQYF.

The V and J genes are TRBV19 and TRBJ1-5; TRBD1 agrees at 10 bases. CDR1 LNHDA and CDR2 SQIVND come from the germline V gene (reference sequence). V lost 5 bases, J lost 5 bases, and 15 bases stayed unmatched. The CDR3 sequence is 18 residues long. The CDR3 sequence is CASSLEPGQGSIYQPQHF. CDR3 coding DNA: TGTGCCAGTAGTCTCGAACCGGGACAGGGGTCGATTTATCAGCCCCAGCATTTT.

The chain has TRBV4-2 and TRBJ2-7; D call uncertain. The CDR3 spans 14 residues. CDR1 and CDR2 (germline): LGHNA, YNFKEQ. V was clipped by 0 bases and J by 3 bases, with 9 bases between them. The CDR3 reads CASSQDRGYYEQYF. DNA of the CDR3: TGTGCCAGCAGCCAAGATCGTGGATACTACGAGCAGTACTTC.

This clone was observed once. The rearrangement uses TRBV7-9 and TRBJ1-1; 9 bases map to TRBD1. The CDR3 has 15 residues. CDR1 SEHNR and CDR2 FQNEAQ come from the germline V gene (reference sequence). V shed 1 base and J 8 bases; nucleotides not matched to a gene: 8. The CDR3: CASSLEQGAALEAFF. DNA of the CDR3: TGTGCCAGCAGCTTAGAACAGGGGGCCGCGTTGGAAGCTTTCTTT.

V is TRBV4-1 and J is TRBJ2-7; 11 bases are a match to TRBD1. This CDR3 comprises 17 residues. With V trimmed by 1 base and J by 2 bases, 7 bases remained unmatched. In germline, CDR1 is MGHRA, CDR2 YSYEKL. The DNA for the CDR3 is TGCGCCAGCAGCCAAGTCCTGGGACAGGGGGTTACCTACGAGCAGTACTTC. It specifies CASSQVLGQGVTYEQYF.

This CDR3 reads CSVEDEGGGQPQHF. CDR3 bases: TGCAGCGTTGAAGACGAGGGCGGGGGTCAGCCCCAGCATTTT. This chain joins TRBV29-1 and TRBJ1-5; the D gene is possibly TRBD1 (5 bases). The V gene lost 0 bases and the J gene lost 6 bases, with 12 bases spanning the gap. This CDR3 region has 14 residues. Germline lookup yields CDR1 SQVTM and CDR2 ANQGSEA. Complete variable domain (other parts from reference TRBV29-1 and TRBJ1-5): SAVISQKPSRDICQRGTSLTIQCQVDSQVTMMFWYRQQPGQSLTLIATANQGSEATYESGFVIDKFPISRPNLTFSTLTVSNMSPEDSSIYLCSVEDEGGGQPQHFGDGTRLSIL.

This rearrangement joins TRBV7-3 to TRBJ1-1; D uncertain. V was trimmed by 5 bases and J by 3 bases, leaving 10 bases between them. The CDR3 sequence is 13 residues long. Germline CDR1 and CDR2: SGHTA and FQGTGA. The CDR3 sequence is CASSSRAHTEAFF. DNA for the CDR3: TGTGCCAGCAGCAGCCGGGCTCACACTGAAGCTTTCTTT.

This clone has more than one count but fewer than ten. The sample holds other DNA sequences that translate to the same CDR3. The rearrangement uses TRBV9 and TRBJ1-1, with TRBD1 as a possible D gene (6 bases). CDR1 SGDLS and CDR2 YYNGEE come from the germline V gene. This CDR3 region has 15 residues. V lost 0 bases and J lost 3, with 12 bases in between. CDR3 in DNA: TGTGCCAGCAGCGTAGGTGGGGGCGCGGACACTGAAGCTTTCTTT. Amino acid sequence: CASSVGGGADTEAFF.

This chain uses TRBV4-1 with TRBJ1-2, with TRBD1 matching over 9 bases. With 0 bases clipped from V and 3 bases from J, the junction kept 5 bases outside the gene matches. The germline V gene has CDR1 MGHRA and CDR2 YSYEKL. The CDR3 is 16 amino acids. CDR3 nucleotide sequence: TGCGCCAGCAGCCAAGATTGGGACAGGGACGACTATGGCTACACCTTC. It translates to CASSQDWDRDDYGYTF.

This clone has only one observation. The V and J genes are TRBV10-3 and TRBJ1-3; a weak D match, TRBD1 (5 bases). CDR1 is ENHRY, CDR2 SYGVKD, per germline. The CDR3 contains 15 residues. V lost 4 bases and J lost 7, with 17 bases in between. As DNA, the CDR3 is TGTGCCATCAGTGGGGGGGACTTTTTACAGAACACCATATATTTT. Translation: CAISGGDFLQNTIYF.